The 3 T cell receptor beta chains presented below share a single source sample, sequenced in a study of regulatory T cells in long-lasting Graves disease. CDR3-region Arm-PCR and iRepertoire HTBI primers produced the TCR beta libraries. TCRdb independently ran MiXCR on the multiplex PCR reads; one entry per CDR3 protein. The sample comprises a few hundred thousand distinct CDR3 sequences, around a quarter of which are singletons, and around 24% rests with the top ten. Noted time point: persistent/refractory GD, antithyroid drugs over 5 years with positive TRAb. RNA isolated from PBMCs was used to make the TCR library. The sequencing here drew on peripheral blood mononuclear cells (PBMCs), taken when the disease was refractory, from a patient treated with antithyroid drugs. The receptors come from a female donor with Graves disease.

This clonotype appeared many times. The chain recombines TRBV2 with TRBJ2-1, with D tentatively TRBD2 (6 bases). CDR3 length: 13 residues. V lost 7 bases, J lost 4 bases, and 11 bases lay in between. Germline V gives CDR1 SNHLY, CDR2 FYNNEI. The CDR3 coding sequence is TGTGCCAGCACCTTGGAGGGTTACAATGAGCAGTTCTTC. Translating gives CASTLEGYNEQFF.

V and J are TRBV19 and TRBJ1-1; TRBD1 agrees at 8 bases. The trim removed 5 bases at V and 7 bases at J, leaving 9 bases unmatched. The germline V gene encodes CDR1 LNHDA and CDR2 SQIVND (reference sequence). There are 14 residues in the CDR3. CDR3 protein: CASSSTGVSDEAFF. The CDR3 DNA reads TGTGCCAGTAGTTCGACAGGGGTGTCAGATGAAGCTTTCTTT.

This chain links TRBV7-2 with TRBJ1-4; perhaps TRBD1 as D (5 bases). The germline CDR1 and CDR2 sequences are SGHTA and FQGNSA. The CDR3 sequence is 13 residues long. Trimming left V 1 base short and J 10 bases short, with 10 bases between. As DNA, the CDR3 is TGTGCCAGCAGCTTAGTACGGGGGGTAAAACTGTTTTTT. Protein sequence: CASSLVRGVKLFF.